These 31 T cell receptor beta chains share one sample of origin, sequenced in a study of T cells after yellow fever vaccination. TCRdb analysed the 5' RACE reads with MiXCR anew, one entry per CDR3 protein. Of over 300,000 distinct CDR3 sequences in the sample, roughly 3.5% were seen once. The source was PBMCs, collected on the day of the yellow fever booster vaccination. The receptors come from a man between 18 and 29 years old who received the YFV17D yellow fever vaccine.

The chain employs TRBV30 and TRBJ2-2; no clear D. The CDR3 is 13 amino acids. Looked up from germline, CDR1 is GTSNPN and CDR2 is SVGIG (reference sequence). V lost 4 bases, J lost 6 bases, and 12 bases lay in between. This CDR3 reads CAWTKLGAGELFF. CDR3 nucleotide sequence: TGTGCCTGGACCAAGTTGGGCGCCGGGGAGCTGTTTTTT.

This chain connects TRBV7-2 to TRBJ2-3; D may be TRBD1 (6 bases). This CDR3 region has 16 residues. Germline-derived CDR1 and CDR2 are SGHTA and FQGNSA. Trimming shortened V by 1 base and J by 0 bases, and 11 bases separated the two germline ends. Here the CDR3 DNA reads TGTGCCAGCAGCTTAGGGCCTAGGGGGAGCACAGATACGCAGTATTTT. Protein: CASSLGPRGSTDTQYF.

This clonotype has more than one count but fewer than ten. This chain joins TRBV29-1 and TRBJ2-7; D remains ambiguous. Trimming pared 2 bases from V and 5 bases from J, leaving 7 bases between. Germline V gene lookup returns CDR1 SQVTM and CDR2 ANQGSEA. This CDR3 comprises 11 residues. The CDR3 region is CSVESFDEQYF. The CDR3 DNA sequence: TGCAGCGTTGAAAGTTTCGACGAGCAGTACTTC.

This clonotype was recorded many times. The chain uses TRBV5-1 and TRBJ1-1; D call uncertain. Germline CDR1 reads SGHRS; CDR2 reads YFSETQ. Deletions cut 4 bases from V and 5 bases from J, with 18 bases between. The CDR3 is made up of 15 amino acids. The chain's CDR3 is CASSQNSRGETEAFF. The CDR3 DNA follows: TGCGCCAGCAGCCAAAACAGTCGGGGTGAAACTGAAGCTTTCTTT.

Ten or more counts support this clonotype. The chain is built from TRBV12-3 or TRBV12-4 and TRBJ2-1; D call uncertain. V shed 0 bases and J shed 5 bases, with 5 bases lying between them. CDR3 length: 13 residues. The CDR3 region is CASSLASNNEQFF. The CDR3 DNA reads as TGTGCCAGCAGTTTAGCTTCAAACAATGAGCAGTTCTTC.

The sample holds a few counts of this clonotype. The V call is TRBV9, the J call TRBJ2-7; 14 bases map to TRBD2. Trimming at V came to 0 bases and at J to 6 bases, leaving 8 bases not matched to a gene. The germline V gene encodes CDR1 SGDLS and CDR2 YYNGEE. The CDR3 sequence is 17 residues long. DNA of the CDR3: TGTGCCAGCAGCGTAGACGGGACTAGCGGGGGAGTGAGCGAGCAGTACTTC. Residues: CASSVDGTSGGVSEQYF.

The chain recombines TRBV7-9 with TRBJ1-5; D not certain. The CDR3 consists of 14 residues. Germline assignment: CDR1 SEHNR and CDR2 FQNEAQ (reference sequence). V lost 1 base to trimming and J lost 2 bases, with 6 bases between them. This CDR3 reads CASSLDQGNQPQHF. In nucleotides, the CDR3 is TGTGCCAGCAGCTTAGACCAGGGCAATCAGCCCCAGCATTTT.

This clonotype was picked up many times. The V gene is TRBV12-5, the J gene TRBJ2-2; a possible D gene is TRBD1 (5 bases). This CDR3 has 12 residues. The V and J ends lost 7 bases and 5 bases respectively, with 8 bases between them. Germline CDR1 reads LGHNT; CDR2 reads FRNRAP. CDR3 region: CASAPGTGELFF. The CDR3 DNA reads as TGTGCTAGTGCCCCAGGGACCGGGGAGCTGTTTTTT.

In this sample, this clonotype turned up a few times. V is TRBV19 and J is TRBJ1-2; weak D call: TRBD1 (6 bases). The V end lost 4 bases, the J end lost 1 base, and 19 bases lay between the germline ends. The V gene's germline CDR1 is LNHDA and CDR2 SQIVND (reference sequence). CDR3 length equals 17 residues. CDR3 sequence reads: CASSTDAPGVINYGYTF. DNA of the CDR3: TGTGCCAGTAGTACCGACGCCCCAGGGGTTATTAACTATGGCTACACCTTC.

This chain's CDR3 is CASTMRSVRGGSPLHF. For the CDR3, the DNA is TGTGCCAGCACCATGCGGTCGGTCAGGGGTGGATCACCCCTCCACTTT. This chain links TRBV6-5 with TRBJ1-6; possible D gene TRBD1, 6 bases. Germline V lookup: CDR1 MNHEY, CDR2 SVGAGI. V lost 7 bases and J 10 bases, leaving 23 bases between the germline ends. This CDR3 region has 16 residues.

This clonotype appeared a few times. The chain couples TRBV7-9 to TRBJ2-3; the match to TRBD1 covers 7 bases. V trimming: 11 bases; J trimming: 2 bases; junction bases outside the gene matches: 28. CDR3 length equals 20 residues. Germline assignment: CDR1 SEHNR and CDR2 FQNEAQ (reference sequence). The CDR3 spells CAATGFRDRAPGAHTDTQYF. As DNA, the CDR3 is TGTGCCGCGACCGGTTTCCGGGACAGAGCACCAGGGGCACACACAGATACGCAGTATTTT.

This clonotype has just a few counts. The genes are TRBV7-2 and TRBJ1-2; 9 bases agree with TRBD1. Germline values: CDR1 SGHTA, CDR2 FQGNSA. The CDR3 consists of 16 residues. V was pared by 3 bases and J by 7 bases, with 12 bases of the junction left unmatched. In nucleotides, the CDR3 is TGTGCCAGCAGCTTCCCTACAGGGGGCGCTACGGGTGGCTACACCTTC. This translates into CASSFPTGGATGGYTF.

In its sample, this clonotype was seen a few times. In nucleotides, the CDR3 is TGTGCCAGCAGCTTAGGGTTAGGGTCACCCCTCCACTTT. Amino acid sequence: CASSLGLGSPLHF. The chain uses TRBV7-3 and TRBJ1-6; D not resolved. Per the germline V gene, CDR1 is SGHTA and CDR2 is FQGTGA. The CDR3 is made up of 13 amino acids. With 2 bases removed from V and 10 bases from J, the gap between germline ends came to 9 bases.

This clonotype occurred a few times. V usage is TRBV4-3 and J usage is TRBJ1-3; D is ambiguous. Germline V gene data show CDR1 as LGHNA and CDR2 as YSLEER. Trimming removed 0 bases at V and 0 bases at J, with 6 bases between. This CDR3 comprises 15 residues. The CDR3 loop reads CASSQERISGNTIYF. For the CDR3, the DNA is TGCGCCAGCAGCCAAGAACGGATCTCTGGAAACACCATATATTTT.

The J gene is TRBJ2-1, the V gene TRBV5-1, with 8 bases matching TRBD2. CDR3 length: 15 amino acids. Trimming at V came to 3 bases and at J to 3 bases, leaving 5 bases not matched to a gene. Germline CDR1 and CDR2: SGHRS and YFSETQ. This CDR3 is CASSYAGGFYNEQFF. In nucleotides, the CDR3 is TGCGCCAGCAGCTACGCGGGGGGCTTCTACAATGAGCAGTTCTTC.

At least ten counts were recorded for this clonotype. V is TRBV7-9 and J is TRBJ2-3; TRBD2 matches at 7 bases. Trimming removed 4 bases from V and 3 bases from J; junction bases left unmatched: 4. CDR1 is SEHNR, CDR2 FQNEAQ, per germline (reference sequence). This CDR3 comprises 14 residues. Here the CDR3 DNA reads TGTGCCAGCAGCTCAGGAGCGGGGACAGATACGCAGTATTTT. It codes for CASSSGAGTDTQYF.

This clonotype was observed many times. The rearrangement uses TRBV27 and TRBJ1-2; 8 bases line up with TRBD1. This CDR3 comprises 13 residues. The V and J ends lost 5 bases and 3 bases, in that order; junction bases with no gene match: 2. Germline loops: CDR1 MNHEY, CDR2 SMNVEV (reference sequence). In nucleotides, the CDR3 is TGTGCCAGCAGTGCGACAGGGGACTATGGCTACACCTTC. Amino acid sequence: CASSATGDYGYTF.

The genes are TRBV4-3 and TRBJ1-2; D is ambiguous. The ends were cut back, 0 bases at V and 5 bases at J, with 10 bases in the middle. The CDR3 is 14 residues long. The germline gives CDR1 LGHNA, CDR2 YSLEER. CDR3 sequence reads: CASSQDSAGYGYTF. CDR3 coding DNA: TGCGCCAGCAGCCAAGATTCAGCAGGATATGGCTACACCTTC.

This sequence joins TRBV3-1 and TRBJ2-1, with D unresolved. V shed 2 bases and J shed 5 bases, with 4 bases lying between them. Per the germline V gene, CDR1 is LGHDT and CDR2 is YNNKEL (reference sequence). This CDR3 is built from 12 residues. CDR3 residues: CASSQIDNEQFF. The CDR3 bases are TGTGCCAGCAGCCAAATAGACAATGAGCAGTTCTTC.

This clonotype was seen repeatedly, ten times or more. The rearrangement links TRBV7-9 to TRBJ1-5; D possibly corresponds to TRBD1 (6 bases). Deletions cut 5 bases from V and 5 bases from J, with 7 bases between. Germline values: CDR1 SEHNR, CDR2 FQNEAQ (reference sequence). CDR3 length: 12 amino acids. CDR3 coding DNA: TGTGCCAGCAGCAGACAGGATCAGCCCCAGCATTTT. Its protein product is CASSRQDQPQHF.

The sample holds many counts of this clonotype. The rearrangement links TRBV4-3 to TRBJ1-2; 9 bases fit TRBD1. With V trimmed by 4 bases and J by 6 bases, 9 bases remained unmatched. CDR1 is LGHNA and CDR2 is YSLEER in the germline V gene. This CDR3 is 15 amino acids long. CDR3: CASSLGQGALHGYTF. Written as DNA, the CDR3 is TGCGCCAGCAGCCTGGGACAGGGAGCGCTCCATGGCTACACCTTC.

This clonotype occurred once. Just one base apart from a much larger clone, this may be a read error. Because the CDR3's place on the DNA is in doubt, the DNA is left out and the CDR3 is given as listed by TCRdb. The V call is TRBV5-5, the J call TRBJ2-5; the tabulated D call, TRBD1, remains unverified against the DNA. The CDR3 spans 15 residues, counting both ends. CDR1 and CDR2 (germline): SGHKS, YYEKEE (reference sequence). CDR3: CASSFGQGSTETQCF.

There are a few counts of this clonotype. The J gene is TRBJ2-3, the V gene TRBV7-2, with TRBD2 matching over 9 bases. The V and J ends lost 5 bases and 6 bases, in that order; junction bases with no gene match: 9. This CDR3 is 15 amino acids long. In germline, CDR1 is SGHTA, CDR2 FQGNSA. The CDR3 DNA reads as TGTGCCAGCAGCCAAGCGGGAAGCGGGGGGGATACGCAGTATTTT. Translating it yields CASSQAGSGGDTQYF. The complete variable domain, with remaining parts taken from reference TRBV7-2 and TRBJ2-3, reads GAGVSQSPSNKVTEKGKDVELRCDPISGHTALYWYRQSLGQGLEFLIYFQGNSAPDKSGLPSDRFSAERTGGSVSTLTIQRTQQEDSAVYLCASSQAGSGGDTQYFGPGTRLTVL.

This chain uses TRBV4-3 with TRBJ1-4; no reliable D call. Germline V gives CDR1 LGHNA, CDR2 YSLEER. The CDR3 spans 12 residues. The V and J ends lost 2 bases and 5 bases respectively, with 3 bases between them. CDR3 DNA: TGCGCCAGCAGCCAATTGAATGAAAAACTGTTTTTT. This codes for CASSQLNEKLFF.

This clonotype was counted ten times or more. This chain links TRBV7-3 with TRBJ2-1; 7 nucleotides align to TRBD2. CDR1 and CDR2 from the germline V gene are SGHTA and FQGTGA. The CDR3 totals 15 residues. With V trimmed by 3 bases and J by 1 base, 3 bases remained unmatched. The CDR3 DNA reads as TGTGCCAGCAGCTTGGCGGGAGCTTCCTACAATGAGCAGTTCTTC. This sequence encodes CASSLAGASYNEQFF.

This clonotype was found a few times. The genes are TRBV4-3 and TRBJ1-5; unclear D gene. The germline V gene encodes CDR1 LGHNA and CDR2 YSLEER. V was shortened by 0 bases and J by 7 bases, with 13 bases between the two germline ends. This CDR3 region has 15 residues. CDR3 amino acids: CASSQDWLSRQPQHF. DNA for the CDR3: TGCGCCAGCAGCCAAGATTGGTTATCGAGGCAGCCCCAGCATTTT.

This clonotype was observed a few times. J is TRBJ2-7 and V is TRBV5-1; either TRBD1 or TRBD2 may fit D (5 bases each). Germline CDR1 SGHRS, CDR2 YFSETQ. V dropped 4 bases and J dropped 5 bases, with 10 bases sitting between them. This CDR3 has 12 amino acids. The CDR3 here is CASSLGDHEQYF. DNA of the CDR3: TGCGCCAGCAGCCTGGGGGACCACGAGCAGTACTTC.

This rearrangement joins TRBV14 to TRBJ2-7; possibly TRBD2 for D (6 bases). Germline-derived CDR1 and CDR2 are SGHDN and FVKESK. The length of the CDR3 is 14 residues. V shed 4 bases and J shed 3 bases, with 13 bases lying between them. CDR3 DNA sequence: TGTGCCAGCAGCCCCGGACACGGGGGCTACGAGCAGTACTTC. Translated: CASSPGHGGYEQYF.

The sample holds a few counts of this clonotype. This chain connects TRBV20-1 to TRBJ2-3; 12 nucleotides agree with TRBD2. Germline V lookup: CDR1 DFQATT, CDR2 SNEGSKA (reference sequence). The CDR3 covers 14 residues. V lost 5 bases to trimming and J lost 7 bases; unmatched junction nucleotides: 7. The CDR3 DNA reads TGCAGTGCTTCTGGACTAGCGGGGTTAAATACGCAGTATTTT. As protein: CSASGLAGLNTQYF.

This clonotype was counted between two and nine times. The V gene is TRBV29-1, the J gene TRBJ2-2; unclear D gene. Germline values: CDR1 SQVTM, CDR2 ANQGSEA. The V and J ends lost 7 bases and 6 bases respectively, with 12 bases between them. This CDR3 spans 12 amino acids. CDR3 DNA sequence: TGCAGCGGAGGCGGAATGGCCGGGGAGCTGTTTTTT. This codes for CSGGGMAGELFF.

In its sample, this clonotype was seen a few times. The V call is TRBV12-3 or TRBV12-4, the J call TRBJ2-2, with a weak D call TRBD1 (5 bases). V lost 3 bases, J lost 1 base, and 12 bases lay in between. The CDR3 covers 16 residues. CDR3 protein: CASSFPLTGNTGELFF. CDR3 DNA sequence: TGTGCCAGCAGTTTCCCACTCACAGGGAACACCGGGGAGCTGTTTTTT.